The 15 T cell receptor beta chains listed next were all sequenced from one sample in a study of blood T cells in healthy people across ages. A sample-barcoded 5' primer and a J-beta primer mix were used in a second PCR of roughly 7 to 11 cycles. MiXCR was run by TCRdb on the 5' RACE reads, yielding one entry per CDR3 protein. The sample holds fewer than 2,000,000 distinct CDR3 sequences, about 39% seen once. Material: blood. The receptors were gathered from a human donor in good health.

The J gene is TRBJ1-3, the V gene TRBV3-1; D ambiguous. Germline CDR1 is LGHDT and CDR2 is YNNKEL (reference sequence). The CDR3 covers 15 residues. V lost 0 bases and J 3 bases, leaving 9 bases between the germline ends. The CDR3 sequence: CASSQDLTSGNTIYF. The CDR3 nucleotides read TGTGCCAGCAGCCAAGATTTGACAAGTGGAAACACCATATATTTT.

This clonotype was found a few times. The CDR3 is CASSGETGGFPNEKLFF. In DNA, the CDR3 is TGTGCCAGCAGTGGAGAGACAGGGGGCTTCCCTAATGAAAAACTGTTTTTT. The gene calls are TRBV25-1 and TRBJ1-4; 10 positions agree with TRBD1. This CDR3 contains 17 residues. The trim removed 4 bases at V and 3 bases at J, leaving 8 bases unmatched. Germline-derived CDR1 and CDR2 are MGHDK and SYGVNS.

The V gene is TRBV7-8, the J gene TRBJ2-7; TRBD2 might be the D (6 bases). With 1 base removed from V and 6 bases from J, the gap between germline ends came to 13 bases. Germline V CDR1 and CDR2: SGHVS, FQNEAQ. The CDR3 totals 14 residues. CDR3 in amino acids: CASSLVVLGGEQYF. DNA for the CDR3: TGTGCCAGCAGCTTAGTAGTATTGGGGGGCGAGCAGTACTTC.

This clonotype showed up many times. CDR3 DNA: TGCAGTGCTAGGGGGACAGGGGCTAACTATGGCTACACCTTC. This gives the protein CSARGTGANYGYTF. V gene TRBV20-1 combines with J gene TRBJ1-2; TRBD1 matches 10 bases. The CDR3 loop spans 14 amino acids. The V segment lost 3 bases and the J segment 0 bases; nucleotides outside the gene matches: 1. CDR1 is DFQATT and CDR2 is SNEGSKA in the germline V gene (reference sequence).

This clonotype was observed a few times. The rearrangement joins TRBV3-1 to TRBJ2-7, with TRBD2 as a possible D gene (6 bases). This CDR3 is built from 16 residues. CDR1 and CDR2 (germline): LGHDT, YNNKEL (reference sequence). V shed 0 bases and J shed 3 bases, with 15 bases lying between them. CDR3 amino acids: CASSQDRGGIYYEQYF. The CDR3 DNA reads TGTGCCAGCAGCCAAGATCGAGGCGGGATATACTACGAGCAGTACTTC.

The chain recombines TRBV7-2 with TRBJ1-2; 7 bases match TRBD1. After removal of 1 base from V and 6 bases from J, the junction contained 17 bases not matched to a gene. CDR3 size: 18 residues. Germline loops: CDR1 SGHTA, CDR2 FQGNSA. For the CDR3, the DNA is TGTGCCAGCAGCTTAGAGGGACAGCTTTTTCGCGGCCGGGATGGCTACACCTTC. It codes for CASSLEGQLFRGRDGYTF.

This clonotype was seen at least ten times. This CDR3 is CASSLSDRAYEQYF. The DNA for the CDR3 is TGTGCCAGCAGTTTAAGTGACAGGGCCTACGAGCAGTACTTC. The V call is TRBV12-3 or TRBV12-4, the J call TRBJ2-7, with 7 bases matching TRBD1. After removal of 2 bases from V and 2 bases from J, the junction contained 3 bases not matched to a gene. This CDR3 is built from 14 residues.

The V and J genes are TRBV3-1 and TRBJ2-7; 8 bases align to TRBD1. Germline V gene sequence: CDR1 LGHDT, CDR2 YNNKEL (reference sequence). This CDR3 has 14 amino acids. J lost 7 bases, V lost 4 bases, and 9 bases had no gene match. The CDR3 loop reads CASSPDRGLNEQYF. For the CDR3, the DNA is TGTGCCAGCAGCCCCGACAGGGGATTGAATGAGCAGTACTTC.

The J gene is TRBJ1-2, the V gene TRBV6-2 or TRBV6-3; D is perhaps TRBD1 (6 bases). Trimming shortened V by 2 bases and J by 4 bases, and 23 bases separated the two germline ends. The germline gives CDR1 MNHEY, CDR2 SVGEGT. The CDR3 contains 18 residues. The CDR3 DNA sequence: TGTGCCAGCAGTTACCCTCGGGGCCAGGGGTTCTTGGTCTATGGCTACACCTTC. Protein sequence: CASSYPRGQGFLVYGYTF.

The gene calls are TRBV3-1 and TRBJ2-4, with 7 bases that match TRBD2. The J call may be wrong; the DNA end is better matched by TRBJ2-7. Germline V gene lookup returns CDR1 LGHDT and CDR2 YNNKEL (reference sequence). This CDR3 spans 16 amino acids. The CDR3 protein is CASSQEGSSGTYEQYF. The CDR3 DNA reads TGTGCCAGCAGCCAAGAGGGGTCTAGCGGTACCTACGAGCAGTACTTC.

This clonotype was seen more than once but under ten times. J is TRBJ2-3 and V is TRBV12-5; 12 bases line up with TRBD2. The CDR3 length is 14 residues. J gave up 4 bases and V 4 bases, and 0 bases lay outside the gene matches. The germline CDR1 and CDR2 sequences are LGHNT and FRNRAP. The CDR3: CASGSSGGADTQYF. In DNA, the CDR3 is TGTGCTAGTGGTTCTAGCGGGGGGGCAGATACGCAGTATTTT.

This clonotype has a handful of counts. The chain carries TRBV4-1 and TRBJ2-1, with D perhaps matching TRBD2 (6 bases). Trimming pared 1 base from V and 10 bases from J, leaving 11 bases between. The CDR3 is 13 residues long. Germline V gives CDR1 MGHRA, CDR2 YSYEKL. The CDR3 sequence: CASSQGGRREQFF. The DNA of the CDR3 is TGCGCCAGCAGCCAAGGAGGGAGGAGGGAGCAGTTCTTC.

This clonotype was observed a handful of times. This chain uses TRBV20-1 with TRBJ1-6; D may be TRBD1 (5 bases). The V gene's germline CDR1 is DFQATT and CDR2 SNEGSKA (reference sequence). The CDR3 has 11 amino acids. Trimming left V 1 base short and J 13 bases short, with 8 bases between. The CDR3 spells CSARVSGPLHF. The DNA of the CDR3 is TGCAGTGCTAGAGTGTCAGGGCCCCTCCACTTT.

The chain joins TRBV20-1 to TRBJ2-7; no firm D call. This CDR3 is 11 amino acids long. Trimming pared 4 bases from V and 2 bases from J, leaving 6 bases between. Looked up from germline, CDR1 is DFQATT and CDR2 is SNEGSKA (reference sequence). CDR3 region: CSAIQTYEQYF. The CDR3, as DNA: TGCAGTGCTATACAGACCTACGAGCAGTACTTC.

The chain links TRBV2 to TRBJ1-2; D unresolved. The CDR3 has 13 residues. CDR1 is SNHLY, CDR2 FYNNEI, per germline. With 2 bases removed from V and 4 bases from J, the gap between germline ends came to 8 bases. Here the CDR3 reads CASSESFTYGYTF. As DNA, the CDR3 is TGTGCCAGCAGTGAATCTTTTACCTATGGCTACACCTTC.